This TCR beta chain is drawn from a study of Tregs in tolerant kidney transplant recipients. The CDR3 consists of 13 residues. The V and J ends lost 7 bases and 5 bases respectively, with 11 bases between them. CDR1 and CDR2 from the germline V gene are MDHEN and SYDVKM. Unstimulated Tregs (CD4+CD25+CD127-) and CD4+CD25- non-Tregs were sorted from PBMCs. Assay: immunoSEQ multiplex PCR; the TCRdb copy retains only in-frame clones and omits some. The table includes some 69,000 clones, less than 90% detected once. The chain joins TRBV28 to TRBJ2-2; tentative D call: TRBD1 (6 bases). Input material: CD4+ T cells from blood. This receptor was identified in a human donor in good health. CDR3 protein: CASILTGTGELFF. The CDR3 DNA reads as TGTGCCAGCATATTAACAGGGACCGGGGAGCTGTTTTTT.